This T cell receptor (beta chain) was recovered during a study of cytomegalovirus exposure and HLA in healthy donors. Vbeta (60) and Jbeta (13) primers were used in the PCR. Only in-frame clones appear in the TCRdb table, and some are missing; sequencing was by immunoSEQ multiplex PCR. The data hold around 160,000 clones, with 75% to 90% observed a single time. Germline CDR1 SGHVS, CDR2 FQNEAQ. V shed 6 bases and J shed 5 bases, with 22 bases lying between them. The CDR3 length is 16 residues. On this clone itself: The antigen is not known.

Study observations and caveats: A later analysis linked 16,951 TCR beta sequences to HLA alleles at 0.05 false discovery rate.

This TCR was recovered from a man between 18 and 35 years old in good health and CMV-seropositive. This chain uses TRBV7-8 with TRBJ2-5, with D possibly being TRBD2 (5 bases). Sequenced sample: PBMCs. The CDR3 DNA sequence: TGTGCCAGCAGGCTAGTGGTCGGGGTTGGAGAGGAGACCCAGTACTTC. Its protein product is CASRLVVGVGEETQYF.